Here is one TCR beta chain with its context. The data were taken from a study of T cell changes during pregnancy in multiple sclerosis. This CDR3 has 14 amino acids. From germline, CDR1 is MGHRA and CDR2 YSYEKL. The trim removed 0 bases at V and 6 bases at J, leaving 3 bases unmatched. Profiling relied on immunoSEQ multiplex PCR, and the TCRdb table lists in-frame clones only, not all of them. The sample shows fewer than 80,000 clones, around nine tenths of them seen only once. This TCR was recovered from a female donor in good health, enrolled as a control in a pregnancy study. The chain joins TRBV4-1 to TRBJ1-2, with TRBD1 identical over 8 bases. The sample here was CD4+ T cells from peripheral blood mononuclear cells, taken in the third trimester of pregnancy. This chain's CDR3 is CASSQEPRGHGYTF. The CDR3 DNA reads as TGCGCCAGCAGCCAAGAACCCAGGGGGCATGGCTACACCTTC.